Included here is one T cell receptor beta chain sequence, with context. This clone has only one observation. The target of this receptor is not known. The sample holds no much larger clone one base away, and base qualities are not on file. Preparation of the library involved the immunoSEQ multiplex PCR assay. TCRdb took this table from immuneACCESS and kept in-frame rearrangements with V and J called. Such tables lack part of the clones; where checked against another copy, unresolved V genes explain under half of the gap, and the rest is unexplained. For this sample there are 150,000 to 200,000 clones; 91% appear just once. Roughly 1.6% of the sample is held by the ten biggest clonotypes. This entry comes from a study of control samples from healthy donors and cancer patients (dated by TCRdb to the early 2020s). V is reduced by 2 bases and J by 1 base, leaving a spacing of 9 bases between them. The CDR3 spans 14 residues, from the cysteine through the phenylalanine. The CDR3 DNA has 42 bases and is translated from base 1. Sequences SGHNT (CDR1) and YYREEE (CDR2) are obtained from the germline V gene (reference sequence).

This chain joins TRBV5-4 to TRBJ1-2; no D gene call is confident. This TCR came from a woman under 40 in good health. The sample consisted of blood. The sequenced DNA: TGTGCCAGCAGCTTTCACGGACGTAACTATGGCTACACCTTC. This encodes CASSFHGRNYGYTF.